This record covers a single TCR beta chain. What it binds is unknown. These data belong to a study of shared clonotypes between healthy human individuals. Study context: The cohort had two women and three men, ages 18 to 49. CD4 naive cells filled three plates per donor, CD4 memory three, CD8 naive two and CD8 memory one. Study-level results: Memory subsets had estimated richness that was generally smaller than that of naive subsets.

CDR1 is KGHSH and CDR2 is LQKENI in the germline V gene. The CDR3 sequence is 17 residues long. The V end lost 3 bases, the J end lost 0 bases, and 15 bases lay between the germline ends. CD8 memory fractions consisted of CD45RO+ and CCR7-negative CD45RA+ TemRA cells together. Only in-frame clones appear in the TCRdb table, and some are missing; sequencing was by immunoSEQ multiplex PCR. The table records around 370,000 clones, approximately 97% of them present only once. The TCR sequence derives from a man aged 25 to 40 in good health. Sequenced material: memory CD8+ T cells sorted from blood. As for subset: CD45RO+ cells pooled with CCR7-negative TemRA cells. The V gene is TRBV18, the J gene TRBJ2-1; a possible D gene is TRBD1 (6 bases). The CDR3 bases are TGTGCCAGCTCACCTTTAATGGGGACAAGCTCCTACAATGAGCAGTTCTTC. Amino acids: CASSPLMGTSSYNEQFF.